The rows below give T cell receptor beta chains drawn from one sample of a study of blood T cell repertoires in COVID-19. Produced via immunoSEQ multiplex PCR; TCRdb's table is partial and in-frame only. Among about 310,000 clones listed, roughly 85% were seen once. Sequenced material: PBMCs or T cells enriched from blood (not recorded which). These receptors were collected from a woman in her twenties or thirties who had been exposed to COVID-19. Each CDR3 is given with its conserved first and last residue. The D gene is left open where the match is weak. Only part of the rows carry a size: once, few, many, or a class if the clone is expanded.

D gene,clone size,J gene,V gene,CDR3 protein,CDR3 DNA
-,-,TRBJ1-6,TRBV7-3,CASSLGPSSYNSPLHF,TGTGCCAGCAGCTTAGGGCCGAGCTCCTATAATTCACCCCTCCACTTT
-,few,TRBJ2-5,TRBV21-1,CASSTTDRGPETQYF,TGTGCCAGCAGCACCACAGACAGGGGGCCCGAGACCCAGTACTTC
TRBD1,-,TRBJ2-3,TRBV18,CASSPEGQGAVDTQYF,TGTGCCAGCTCACCTGAAGGACAGGGGGCGGTAGATACGCAGTATTTT
-,-,TRBJ1-5,TRBV19,CASSRQINQPQHF,TGTGCCAGTAGTAGACAGATCAATCAGCCCCAGCATTTT
-,-,TRBJ2-7,TRBV19,CASSIGTYYEQYF,TGTGCCAGTAGTATCGGGACTTACTACGAGCAGTACTTC
-,many,TRBJ2-7,TRBV6-2/TRBV6-3,CASSYWASGGGYEQYF,TGTGCCAGCAGTTACTGGGCTAGCGGAGGGGGTTACGAGCAGTACTTC
TRBD1,-,TRBJ1-4,TRBV28,CASSSDRVNEKLFF,TGTGCCAGCAGTTCGGACAGGGTTAATGAAAAACTGTTTTTT
-,-,TRBJ1-6,TRBV5-6,CASSSGTHNSPLHF,TGTGCCAGCAGCTCCGGGACACATAATTCACCCCTCCACTTT
-,-,TRBJ1-1,TRBV9,CASSVGIQGTEAFF,TGTGCCAGCAGCGTAGGTATACAGGGCACTGAAGCTTTCTTT
-,-,TRBJ2-5,TRBV14,CASSQARRQETQYF,TGTGCCAGCAGCCAAGCTAGGAGACAAGAGACCCAGTACTTC
-,-,TRBJ1-2,TRBV18,CASSPDRDYGYTF,TGTGCCAGCTCACCTGACAGAGACTATGGCTACACCTTC
-,-,TRBJ1-2,TRBV15,CATSVPSLRQNGYTF,TGTGCCACCAGCGTTCCCAGTTTGAGACAGAATGGCTACACCTTC
-,-,TRBJ2-1,TRBV18,CASSPQGTGTTYNEQFF,TGTGCCAGCTCACCTCAGGGAACAGGGACAACCTACAATGAGCAGTTCTTC
TRBD2,-,TRBJ2-1,TRBV7-2,CASSYGLAGGDEQFF,TGTGCCAGCAGCTACGGACTAGCGGGAGGGGATGAGCAGTTCTTC
TRBD1,-,TRBJ2-5,TRBV7-6,CASSPTGGNLQETQYF,TGTGCCAGCAGCCCAACAGGGGGTAACCTCCAAGAGACCCAGTACTTC
-,-,TRBJ2-3,TRBV3-1/TRBV3-2,CASSQELADTDTQYF,TGTGCCAGCAGCCAAGAATTAGCAGACACAGATACGCAGTATTTT
TRBD2,-,TRBJ2-3,TRBV28,CASSPVGRENTDTQYF,TGTGCCAGCAGTCCCGTCGGGAGGGAAAACACAGATACGCAGTATTTT
-,once,TRBJ1-2,TRBV28,CASSSPAAGNDGYTF,TGTGCCAGCAGTTCACCTGCAGCAGGGAATGATGGCTACACCTTC
TRBD1,once,TRBJ2-7,TRBV25-1,CASSESGQGSYEQYF,TGTGCCAGCAGTGAATCGGGACAGGGGTCCTACGAGCAGTACTTC
TRBD2,-,TRBJ2-1,TRBV7-3,CASSPGLAGDNEQFF,TGTGCCAGCAGCCCAGGACTAGCGGGGGACAATGAGCAGTTCTTC
-,-,TRBJ1-5,TRBV27,CASSSGGSGNQPQHF,TGTGCCAGCAGCTCGGGTGGCTCGGGCAATCAGCCCCAGCATTTT
-,-,TRBJ2-7,TRBV7-9,CVSSPTRLVDSYEQYF,TGTGTCAGCAGCCCCACCCGACTAGTAGACTCCTACGAGCAGTACTTC